This T cell receptor beta chain is drawn from a study of blood T cell repertoires in COVID-19. Turning to the study itself: PBMCs, B-cell-depleted T cells, or T cells were the source of the cDNA or gDNA that made up the material.

The germline V and J ends were trimmed by 5 bases and 2 bases, with 10 bases remaining between them. Germline V gene sequence: CDR1 MNHEY, CDR2 SVGEGT. CDR3 length equals 13 residues. Original handling: Researchers report that nucleated cell counts were estimated from reference gene primer amplification. The assay was immunoSEQ multiplex PCR, and TCRdb's table has in-frame clones only and misses some. The V and J calls and clone size are taken from that table; D and trimming were inferred from the DNA. Of approximately 270,000 clones detected, approximately 85% appear once; the ten largest clones hold 0.87%.

The chain uses TRBV6-2 or TRBV6-3 and TRBJ2-7, with D perhaps matching TRBD1 (5 bases). This TCR came from a human donor with COVID-19, enrolled during active disease. The donor label of this sample is uncertain. The sample comprised peripheral blood. The CDR3 loop reads CASSGSRAYEQYF. The CDR3 bases are TGTGCCAGCAGTGGGTCCAGGGCCTACGAGCAGTACTTC.